Below, 8 T cell receptor beta chains from the same sample are listed, as sequenced in a study of CDR3 diversity in severe acne (dated by TCRdb to between 2019 and 2020). Libraries were built with PCR. This sample was sequenced with an Illumina HiSeq 2000. In-frame beta chains were kept once TCRdb had trimmed the public reads at Q25 with fastp and called clones with MiXCR. Every distinct CDR3 protein forms one entry, paired with its most common genes and DNA. For this sample there are approximately 84,000 distinct CDR3 sequences; 45% to 65% appear just once. The top ten constitute 14% of the sample. Sequencing used blood. Receptors originate from a male donor in good health, without acne.

This clonotype showed up just a few times. The chain couples TRBV5-8 to TRBJ1-1, with D perhaps TRBD1 (5 bases). There are 13 residues in the CDR3. Trimming took 4 bases from V and 2 from J, leaving 9 bases between them. Germline V gene sequence: CDR1 SGHTS, CDR2 YDEGEE. The CDR3 DNA sequence: TGTGCCAGCAGCAGGGACGACAACACTGAAGCTTTCTTT. The encoded protein is CASSRDDNTEAFF.

This rearrangement joins TRBV19 to TRBJ2-2, with D unclear. There are 15 residues in the CDR3. The germline V gene encodes CDR1 LNHDA and CDR2 SQIVND (reference sequence). V was trimmed by 5 bases and J by 3 bases, leaving 13 bases between them. The CDR3 reads CASSRLEGHTGELFF. CDR3 nucleotide sequence: TGTGCCAGTAGTCGGCTAGAAGGGCACACCGGGGAGCTGTTTTTT.

The rearrangement joins TRBV2 to TRBJ2-2, with TRBD1 matching 8 bases. The CDR3 extends over 17 amino acids. The junction had 13 bases not matched to a gene; V was cut back by 3 bases and J by 7 bases. The germline CDR1 and CDR2 sequences are SNHLY and FYNNEI. The CDR3: CASSDWTGTQHVGELFF. DNA of the CDR3: TGTGCCAGCAGTGATTGGACAGGGACTCAACACGTCGGGGAGCTGTTTTTT.

This clonotype has a count of ten or more. The chain couples TRBV6-5 to TRBJ1-5; tentatively, D is TRBD1 (5 bases). Germline lookup yields CDR1 MNHEY and CDR2 SVGAGI. The CDR3 length is 15 residues. Trimming stripped 2 bases from V and 7 bases from J, with 15 bases between. CDR3 bases: TGTGCCAGCAGTTACGACGGGACGGTTGGACAGCCCCAGCATTTT. This encodes CASSYDGTVGQPQHF.

The chain is built from TRBV5-6 and TRBJ2-5; D may be TRBD1 (5 bases). The CDR3 loop spans 13 amino acids. Trimming stripped 0 bases from V and 3 bases from J, with 6 bases between. Germline V gene sequence: CDR1 SGHDT, CDR2 YYEEEE. DNA for the CDR3: TGTGCCAGCAGCTTGGGACAGAAAGAGACCCAGTACTTC. Encoded protein: CASSLGQKETQYF.

This rearrangement joins TRBV20-1 to TRBJ1-4, with 8 bases fitting TRBD1. The CDR3 is 14 amino acids. J gave up 4 bases and V 1 base, and 2 bases lay outside the gene matches. CDR1 and CDR2 from the germline V gene are DFQATT and SNEGSKA (reference sequence). The CDR3 region has the DNA TGCAGTGCTAGAGCTACAGGGGGTAATGAAAAACTGTTTTTT. Translating gives CSARATGGNEKLFF.

This clonotype has at least ten counts. The rearrangement links TRBV7-9 to TRBJ1-1; D is unresolved. This CDR3 comprises 12 residues. Germline loops: CDR1 SEHNR, CDR2 FQNEAQ (reference sequence). Trimming stripped 1 base from V and 3 bases from J, with 3 bases between. The CDR3 DNA is TGTGCCAGCAGCTTAGAGCACACTGAAGCTTTCTTT. Protein product: CASSLEHTEAFF.

As concerns this clonotype: The junction departs from germline at one end; a sequencing error may be responsible. This rearrangement joins TRBV29-1 to TRBJ2-6; maybe TRBD2 (6 bases). Germline CDR1 reads SQVTM; CDR2 reads ANQGSEA. The length of the CDR3 is 15 residues. The CDR3 bases are TGCAGCGTTCGCGGGGTGGCCTCTGGGACCAACGTCCTGACTTTC. Translating gives CSVRGVASGTNVLTF.